A single sample gave rise to the 8 T cell receptor beta chains below, sequenced in a study of vaccination and CD4 T cells after COVID-19. Treatment defined: approximately 9-day PBMC culture with coronavirus spike peptide pools or control peptides (ViraFEST assay). The Oncomine TCR Beta short-read assay was applied to DNA of cultured CD4+ T cells. TCRdb independently ran MiXCR on the PCR reads; one entry per CDR3 protein. The data contain more than 10,000 distinct CDR3 sequences, about 33% of them singletons. These receptors are not linked to any known antigen. The sequenced sample was CD4+ T cells from blood, cultured in vitro, obtained after SARS-CoV-2 vaccination. The receptors originated from a human donor who had recovered from COVID-19.

In this sample, this clonotype turned up a few times. V and J are TRBV28 and TRBJ1-2, with unresolved D. The germline V gene has CDR1 MDHEN and CDR2 SYDVKM. The CDR3 is 13 amino acids. Trimming removed 2 bases from V and 4 bases from J, with 8 bases in between. The CDR3 reads CASSLGRGYGYTF. The CDR3 DNA follows: TGTGCCAGCAGTTTAGGGCGGGGCTATGGCTACACCTTC.

A few counts support this clonotype. V and J are TRBV7-8 and TRBJ2-7, with 8 bases fitting TRBD2. The germline gives CDR1 SGHVS, CDR2 FQNEAQ. The length of the CDR3 is 14 residues. The J segment lost 0 bases and the V segment lost 4 bases, leaving 2 bases of the junction unmatched. CDR3 loop: CASSSGGFSYEQYF. The DNA of the CDR3 is TGTGCCAGCAGCTCGGGAGGGTTCTCCTACGAGCAGTACTTC. The whole variable domain, remainder taken from reference TRBV7-8 and TRBJ2-7, is GAGVSQSPRYKVAKRGQDVALRCDPISGHVSLFWYQQALGQGPEFLTYFQNEAQLDKSGLPSDRFFAERPEGSVSTLKIQRTQQEDSAVYLCASSSGGFSYEQYFGPGTRLTVT.

J is TRBJ2-5 and V is TRBV20-1; tentatively, D is TRBD2 (6 bases). This CDR3 has 14 residues. Germline CDR1 reads DFQATT; CDR2 reads SNEGSKA (reference sequence). V lost 2 bases and J lost 3, with 13 bases in between. CDR3 DNA: TGCAGTGCTAGACGCTGGGTAGCGGAAGAGACCCAGTACTTC. Protein product: CSARRWVAEETQYF.

The rearrangement links TRBV5-5 to TRBJ2-2; D is unresolved. The V end was cut by 1 base, the J end by 0 bases, with 10 bases between. The CDR3 is made up of 16 amino acids. Per germline, CDR1 SGHKS and CDR2 YYEKEE (reference sequence). Here the CDR3 reads CASSLFPTANTGELFF. The CDR3 DNA sequence: TGTGCCAGCAGCTTGTTTCCCACAGCGAACACCGGGGAGCTGTTTTTT.

This clonotype was seen only once. The chain is built from TRBV6-5 and TRBJ2-1; D uncertain. V lost 0 bases, J lost 9 bases, and 6 bases lay in between. Germline lookup yields CDR1 MNHEY and CDR2 SVGAGI. The CDR3 is 12 amino acids. CDR3 sequence (DNA): TGTGCCAGCAGTTACTCGTATTCTGAGCAGTTCTTC. It encodes CASSYSYSEQFF.

This clonotype was detected a few times. This chain uses TRBV6-5 with TRBJ2-7; the match to TRBD1 covers 12 bases. CDR1 and CDR2 from the germline V gene are MNHEY and SVGAGI. The ends lost 2 bases at V and 5 bases at J; junction bases unmatched: 7. The CDR3 spans 16 residues. CDR3 nucleotide sequence: TGTGCCAGCAGTTACACCGGGACAGGGGGCTTGAACGAGCAGTACTTC. This translates into CASSYTGTGGLNEQYF.

V usage is TRBV7-2 and J usage is TRBJ1-5; D call uncertain. Trimming removed 1 base at V and 4 bases at J, with 11 bases between. The germline V gene encodes CDR1 SGHTA and CDR2 FQGNSA. The CDR3 covers 15 residues. CDR3 amino acids: CASSLGQARNQPQHF. CDR3 in DNA: TGTGCCAGCAGCTTAGGGCAGGCTAGGAATCAGCCCCAGCATTTT.

The chain recombines TRBV6-4 with TRBJ1-2, with D unresolved. The CDR3 covers 13 residues. The germline V gene encodes CDR1 MRHNA and CDR2 SNTAGT. Trimming removed 0 bases from V and 8 bases from J, with 10 bases in between. For the CDR3, the DNA is TGTGCCAGCAGTGACTCGGCAGGCCGGGGCTACACCTTC. This sequence encodes CASSDSAGRGYTF.